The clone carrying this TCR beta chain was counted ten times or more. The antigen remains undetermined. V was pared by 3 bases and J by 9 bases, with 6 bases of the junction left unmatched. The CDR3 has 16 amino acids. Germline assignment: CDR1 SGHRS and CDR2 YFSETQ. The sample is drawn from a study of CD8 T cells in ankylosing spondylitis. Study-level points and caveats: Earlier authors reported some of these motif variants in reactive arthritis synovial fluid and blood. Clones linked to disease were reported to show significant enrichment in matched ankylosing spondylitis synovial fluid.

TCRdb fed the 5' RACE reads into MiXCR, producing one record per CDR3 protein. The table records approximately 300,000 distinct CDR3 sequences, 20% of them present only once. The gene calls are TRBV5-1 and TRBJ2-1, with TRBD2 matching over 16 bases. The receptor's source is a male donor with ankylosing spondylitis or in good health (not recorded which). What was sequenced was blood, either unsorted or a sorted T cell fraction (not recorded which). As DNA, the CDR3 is TGCGCCAGCAGCTGGGGGACTAGCGGGAGGGCCGGTGAGCAGTTCTTC. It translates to CASSWGTSGRAGEQFF.